The clone carrying this TCR beta chain was seen many times. The antigen remains unidentified. This entry comes from a study of T-cell reconstitution after alpha-beta-depleted transplantation in children. Study-wide findings and caveats: The main origin of T-cell counts and diversity one year after transplant was newly produced T cells. Surviving recipient T cells and thymic progenitors accounted for the high day-60 TCRbeta diversity observed in some patients. Reported findings indicate that, about two months after transplant, alpha-beta T cells came from several hundred expanded clones, which were derived from non-depleted graft cells.

Using unique molecular identifiers, the investigators prepared the TCRbeta library. TCRdb re-derived calls from the PCR reads in MiXCR, one entry per CDR3 protein. This table holds about 260,000 distinct CDR3 sequences, around 7.8% found once. The germline V gene encodes CDR1 MGHDK and CDR2 SYGVNS. The V gene lost 0 bases and the J gene lost 0 bases, with 8 bases spanning the gap. CDR3 length equals 16 residues. The chain has TRBV25-1 and TRBJ2-2; D may be TRBD2 (6 bases). Specimen: PBMCs, mostly from graft donor cells, collected 180 days after TCRalphabeta/CD19-depleted stem cell transplant. The sequence derives from a male patient younger than 18 who had a stem cell transplant for acute lymphoblastic leukemia, so the T cells may come from the graft donor. The CDR3, as DNA: TGTGCCAGCAGTGAATACGGCGGGGCGAACACCGGGGAGCTGTTTTTT. This gives the protein CASSEYGGANTGELFF.